This TCR beta chain appears in the sequencing data of a study of identical twins. Overall study results and limits: The presence of invariant MAIT and iNKT cells could partly confound analyses of zero-insertion sequences. Recombination models fit unrelated individuals' TCR alpha sharing but underestimated twins'.

Germline V gives CDR1 WNHNN, CDR2 SYGVQD (reference sequence). V shed 4 bases and J 4 bases; nucleotides not matched to a gene: 5. The CDR3 loop spans 14 amino acids. This clonotype was counted many times. Its target is not known. All donors were healthy Caucasians. Template switching (which added a universal primer site) was used, and cDNA carried unique molecular identifiers. Each CDR3 protein is one row after TCRdb ran MiXCR on the 5' RACE reads. The sample contains 400,000 or so distinct CDR3 sequences, approximately 9.1% of which appear only once. The TCR was taken from a woman between 50 and 59 years old in good health. The chain employs TRBV10-1 and TRBJ2-3; 7 bases line up with TRBD1. Sequenced: naive T cells sorted from blood. For the CDR3, the DNA is TGCGCCAGCAGTGTAAGACAGGGATCAGATACGCAGTATTTT. Amino acid sequence: CASSVRQGSDTQYF.